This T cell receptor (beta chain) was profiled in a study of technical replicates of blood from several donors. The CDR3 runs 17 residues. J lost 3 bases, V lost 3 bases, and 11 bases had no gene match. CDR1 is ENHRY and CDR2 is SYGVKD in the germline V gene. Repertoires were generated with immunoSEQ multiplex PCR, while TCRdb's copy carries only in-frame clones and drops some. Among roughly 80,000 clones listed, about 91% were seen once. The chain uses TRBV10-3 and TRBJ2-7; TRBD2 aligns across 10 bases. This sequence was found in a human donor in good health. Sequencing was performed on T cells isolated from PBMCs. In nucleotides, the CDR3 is TGTGCCATCAGTGACTCGGGACTAGCGTCCCGGTTCTACGAGCAGTACTTC. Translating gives CAISDSGLASRFYEQYF.